The next 19 T cell receptor beta chains were all read from a single sample in a study of CXCR3-negative and CXCR3-positive naive CD8 T cells. General study points: CXCR3-positive naive cells had TRB CDR3s that were more hydrophobic than CXCR3-negative naive cells had.

The study made its TRB cDNA libraries by 5' RACE, adding UMI labels. One entry per CDR3 protein, without DNA, is what TCRdb gives after re-calling the 5' RACE reads. Here the sample table reports about 110,000 distinct CDR3 sequences. No antigen has been assigned to these receptors. Specimen: naive CXCR3+ CD8+ T cells from blood. Subset in this sample: CD45RO-CCR7+CD27+CD95- naive CD8+ T cells expressing CXCR3 (TNR3+). The source of these receptors is a human donor in good health. Some clones in this sample may be carry-over from other donors' samples.

V is TRBV5-1 and J is TRBJ2-1; TCRdb outputs TRBD2, but without DNA this stays unchecked. There are 12 residues in the CDR3. The germline gives CDR1 SGHRS, CDR2 YFSETQ. CDR3 amino acids: CASSASPDEQFF.

V gene TRBV5-7 combines with J gene TRBJ1-2; the D call of TRBD1 rests on TCRdb alone, since no DNA is present to check it. TRBV5-7 is given ORF status, its function remaining uncertain. CDR3 size: 13 residues. CDR3 residues: CASSLRGTGGYTF.

The gene calls are TRBV27 and TRBJ2-7. The CDR3 length is 15 residues. The germline V gene encodes CDR1 MNHEY and CDR2 SMNVEV (reference sequence). This CDR3 is CASSTLDRAAYEQYF.

The chain uses TRBV27 and TRBJ2-7. This CDR3 spans 13 amino acids. The V gene's germline CDR1 is MNHEY and CDR2 SMNVEV (reference sequence). The CDR3 here is CASSLSWGYEQYF.

V and J are TRBV27 and TRBJ2-1; TCRdb outputs TRBD2, but without DNA this stays unchecked. Germline CDR1 is MNHEY and CDR2 is SMNVEV (reference sequence). This CDR3 has 15 amino acids. The CDR3: CASSFGLAFSGEQFF.

V and J are TRBV11-2 and TRBJ2-3; TCRdb designates TRBD1, a call that cannot be tested without DNA. Germline CDR1 reads SGHAT; CDR2 reads FQNNGV. The CDR3 length is 15 residues. This CDR3 is CASSLGGGSTDTQYF.

This chain connects TRBV7-2 to TRBJ1-2. CDR1 and CDR2 from the germline V gene are SGHTA and FQGNSA. There are 14 residues in the CDR3. CDR3 sequence reads: CASSLENRNYGYTF.

This rearrangement joins TRBV21-1 to TRBJ1-2; TCRdb reports TRBD1, a call that lacks DNA to check it against. TRBV21-1 corresponds to a pseudogene. The CDR3 contains 11 residues. The CDR3 sequence: CASRQGLGYTF.

This chain uses TRBV20-1 with TRBJ2-4; the D gene TCRdb calls, TRBD2, cannot be checked with no DNA. The CDR3 covers 12 residues. Looked up from germline, CDR1 is DFQATT and CDR2 is SNEGSKA (reference sequence). Here the CDR3 reads CSAPSREGIQYF.

The chain has TRBV7-9 and TRBJ1-1; absent DNA, TCRdb's TRBD1 call cannot be checked. Per the germline V gene, CDR1 is SEHNR and CDR2 is FQNEAQ (reference sequence). This CDR3 contains 14 residues. CDR3 region: CASSPTGGWTEAFF.

V gene TRBV7-3 combines with J gene TRBJ2-1; as DNA is missing, the TRBD2 call by TCRdb cannot be tested. The length of the CDR3 is 15 residues. From germline, CDR1 is SGHTA and CDR2 FQGTGA. This CDR3 is CASSLTGGADNEQFF.

This chain connects TRBV10-2 to TRBJ2-1; TCRdb calls TRBD1, which cannot be checked without DNA. The CDR3 spans 13 residues. CDR1 and CDR2 (germline): WSHSY, SAAADI. The chain's CDR3 is CASSLRSGREQFF.

The rearrangement joins TRBV7-9 to TRBJ2-1; with no DNA, the TCRdb D assignment of TRBD1 cannot be verified. This CDR3 contains 14 residues. Germline V gene sequence: CDR1 SEHNR, CDR2 FQNEAQ (reference sequence). The CDR3 loop is CASSAQAVVGEQFF.

The CDR3 sequence: CASGTLTSGNQETQYF. This chain links TRBV11-2 with TRBJ2-5; TCRdb indicates TRBD2, and absent DNA this call remains unverified. The V gene's germline CDR1 is SGHAT and CDR2 FQNNGV. This CDR3 has 16 amino acids.

The rearrangement joins TRBV12-3 or TRBV12-4 to TRBJ1-2; the TRBD1 assignment by TCRdb is unverifiable without DNA. CDR3 size: 15 residues. The CDR3 is CASSPRDRAPYGYTF.

The chain couples TRBV7-3 to TRBJ2-2. Germline V lookup: CDR1 SGHTA, CDR2 FQGTGA. The CDR3 loop spans 13 amino acids. The CDR3 spells CASSNTGTGELFF.

The V call is TRBV4-2, the J call TRBJ2-7; the D call from TCRdb, TRBD2, cannot be confirmed without DNA. The CDR3 consists of 15 residues. The germline V gene encodes CDR1 LGHNA and CDR2 YNFKEQ. The CDR3 here is CASSHRLAETYEQYF.

V is TRBV10-2 and J is TRBJ2-2; TCRdb indicates TRBD1, and absent DNA this call remains unverified. Germline V gene sequence: CDR1 WSHSY, CDR2 SAAADI. There are 14 residues in the CDR3. The CDR3 sequence is CASLRDPGTGELSF.

CDR3: CSARVMGQETQYF. The chain uses TRBV20-1 and TRBJ2-5. The CDR3 has 13 amino acids. The germline V gene encodes CDR1 DFQATT and CDR2 SNEGSKA (reference sequence).